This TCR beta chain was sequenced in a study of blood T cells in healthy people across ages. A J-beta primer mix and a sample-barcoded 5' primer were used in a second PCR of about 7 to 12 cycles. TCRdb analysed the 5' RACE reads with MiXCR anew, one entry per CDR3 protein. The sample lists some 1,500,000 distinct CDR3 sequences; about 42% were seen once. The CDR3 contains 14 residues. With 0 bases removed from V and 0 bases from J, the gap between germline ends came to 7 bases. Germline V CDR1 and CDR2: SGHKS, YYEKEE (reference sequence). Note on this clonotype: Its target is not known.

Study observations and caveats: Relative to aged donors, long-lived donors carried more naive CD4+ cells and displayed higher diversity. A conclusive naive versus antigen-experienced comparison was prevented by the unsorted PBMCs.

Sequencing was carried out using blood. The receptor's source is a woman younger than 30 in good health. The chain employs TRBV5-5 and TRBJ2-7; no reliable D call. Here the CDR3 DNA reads TGTGCCAGCAGCTTGGCTGAAGTCTCCTACGAGCAGTACTTC. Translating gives CASSLAEVSYEQYF.